The T cell receptor (beta chain) described here comes from a study of technical replicates of blood from a few donors. CDR3 length equals 16 residues. Germline V CDR1 and CDR2: MNHEY, SMNVEV (reference sequence). After removal of 4 bases from V and 2 bases from J, the junction contained 8 bases not matched to a gene. Only in-frame clones appear in the TCRdb table, and some are missing; sequencing was by immunoSEQ multiplex PCR. The data contain some 87,000 clones, 92% of them singletons. Sequenced sample: T cells isolated from PBMCs. The genes are TRBV27 and TRBJ1-5; TRBD1 matches at 7 bases. The TCR sequence derives from a human donor in good health. Written as DNA, the CDR3 is TGTGCCAGCAGTTCCTACAGGGGAGAGGGCAATCAGCCCCAGCATTTT. Encoded protein: CASSSYRGEGNQPQHF.